A selection of T cell receptor beta chains follows, all from one sample in a study of shared clonotypes between healthy human individuals. The assay was immunoSEQ multiplex PCR, and TCRdb's table has in-frame clones only and misses some. The sample has millions of clones, approximately 94% seen once. The specimen was naive CD8+ T cells from PBMCs. The receptors come from a man younger than 35 in good health. Some clones in this sample may be carry-over from other donors' samples. Both conserved end residues are part of each CDR3. D genes are given only for firm matches. Clone sizes are given selectively: once, few, many, or a class where the clone is expanded.

TRBD2	once	TRBV11-2	TRBJ2-1	TGTGCCAGCAGCTTACTTAGCGGGAGAATCCACAATGAGCAGTTCTTC	CASSLLSGRIHNEQFF
-	-	TRBV5-6	TRBJ1-5	TGTGCCAGCAGCTCAGAACAAGGACAGCCCCAGCATTTT	CASSSEQGQPQHF
-	-	TRBV7-3	TRBJ2-7	TGTGCCAGCAGCTTAAGTGCCAGGAACGAGCAGTACTTC	CASSLSARNEQYF
-	-	TRBV7-3	TRBJ2-7	TGTGCCAGCAGCTTAGAGACAAACACCTACGAGCAGTACTTC	CASSLETNTYEQYF
-	-	TRBV6-5	TRBJ1-2	TGTGCCAGCAGTTACGGGTTGCACTATGGCTACACCTTC	CASSYGLHYGYTF
-	-	TRBV27	TRBJ1-1	TGTGCCAGCAGCCCTTATCCCCCCAGGATAGACACTGAAGCTTTCTTT	CASSPYPPRIDTEAFF
-	-	TRBV10-3	TRBJ1-4	TGTGCCATCAGTCTGGACGCGGATGAAAAACTGTTTTTT	CAISLDADEKLFF
-	-	TRBV19	TRBJ1-1	TGTGCCAGTAGTATAGTCGACCAGCTGAACACTGAAGCTTTCTTT	CASSIVDQLNTEAFF
-	-	TRBV28	TRBJ2-7	TGTGCCAGCAGCCCGGATGCCGTATCCTACGAGCAGTACTTC	CASSPDAVSYEQYF
-	-	TRBV29-1	TRBJ2-2	TGCAGCGTCCTCTCGGGGGCCACCGGGGAGCTGTTTTTT	CSVLSGATGELFF